The sample holds a few counts of the clone carrying this TCR beta chain. The antigen remains undetermined. The sample belongs to a study of T cells in Graves' hyperthyroidism and ophthalmopathy. In the study overall: Peripheral blood was drawn at first diagnosis, prior to all treatment.

This CDR3 contains 13 residues. Germline V gene sequence: CDR1 SGHNT, CDR2 YENEEA. The V gene lost 0 bases and the J gene lost 6 bases, with 5 bases spanning the gap. TCR beta CDR3 regions were amplified from RNA. The primer set for the first-round RT-PCR of the TCR CDR3 was HTBI. TCRdb re-called the multiplex PCR reads through MiXCR, storing one row per CDR3 protein. The sample shows around 350,000 distinct CDR3 sequences, 19% of them seen only once. Study-level results: Clonotypes that were expanded in thyroid above 0.001 mostly appeared in blood too. Ophthalmopathy got predicted by the model a median 6.5 months before its onset.

Sequencing was done on a sample of blood. The rearrangement uses TRBV11-3 and TRBJ2-2; the D is unclear. This sequence was found in a woman aged 18 to 35 with Graves' hyperthyroidism. The CDR3: CASSLDGPGELFF. As DNA, the CDR3 is TGTGCCAGCAGCTTAGATGGGCCCGGGGAGCTGTTTTTT.